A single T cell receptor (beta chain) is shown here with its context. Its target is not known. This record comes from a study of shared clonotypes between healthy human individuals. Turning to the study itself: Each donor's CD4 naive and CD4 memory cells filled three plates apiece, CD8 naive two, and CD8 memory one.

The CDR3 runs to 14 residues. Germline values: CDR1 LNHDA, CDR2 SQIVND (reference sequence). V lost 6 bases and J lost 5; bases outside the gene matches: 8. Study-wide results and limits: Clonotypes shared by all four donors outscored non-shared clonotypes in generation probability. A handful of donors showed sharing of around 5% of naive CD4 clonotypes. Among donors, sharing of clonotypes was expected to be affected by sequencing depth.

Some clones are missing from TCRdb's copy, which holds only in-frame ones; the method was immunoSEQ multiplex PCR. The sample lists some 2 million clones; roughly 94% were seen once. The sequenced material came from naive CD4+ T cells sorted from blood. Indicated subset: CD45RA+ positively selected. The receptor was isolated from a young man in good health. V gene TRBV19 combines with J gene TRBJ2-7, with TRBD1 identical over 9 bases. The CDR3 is CASRHRGPSDEQYF. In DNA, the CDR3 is TGTGCCAGTAGGCACAGGGGGCCCTCTGACGAGCAGTACTTC.